These 2 T cell receptor beta chains originate from one sample sequenced in a study of sequential checkpoint blockade in melanoma. As for treatment: randomized to nivolumab then ipilimumab (arm A) or the reverse (arm B). Method: immunoSEQ multiplex PCR; TCRdb's copy keeps in-frame clones and lacks some. This table has about 160 clones, about 22% appearing once. The specimen was tumor tissue (inferred from file names), collected from a patient given nivolumab and ipilimumab in sequence. The receptors were gathered from a human donor with melanoma.

This clone was counted between two and nine times. V and J are TRBV6-8 and TRBJ1-3, with 8 bases that match TRBD1. The germline V gene encodes CDR1 MNHGY and CDR2 SAAAGT. CDR3 length: 16 residues. The ends lost 6 bases at V and 2 bases at J; junction bases unmatched: 9. The CDR3 protein is CASRTTGGTTGNTIYF. In DNA, the CDR3 is TGTGCCAGCAGGACTACAGGGGGTACTACTGGAAACACCATATATTTT.

Only a few counts were recorded for this clone. V and J are TRBV6-8 and TRBJ2-7, with D possibly called TRBD1 or TRBD2 (6 bases each). V lost 5 bases and J lost 3, with 11 bases in between. The germline V gene encodes CDR1 MNHGY and CDR2 SAAAGT. The CDR3 length is 13 residues. The CDR3 DNA reads as TGTGCCAGCAGTATACAGGGAGGCTACGAGCAGTACTTC. Protein: CASSIQGGYEQYF.